These 25 T cell receptor beta chains were sequenced from one sample in a study of shared clonotypes between healthy human individuals. Sequencing used immunoSEQ multiplex PCR; TCRdb keeps in-frame clones, though not all of them. The sample shows about 2.4 million clones, 80% to 95% of them seen only once. Sequencing was done on a sample of naive CD4+ T cells from PBMCs. Documented subset: CD45RA+ positively selected. Every receptor here comes from a young man in good health. Some clones in this sample may be carry-over from other donors' samples.

The chain carries TRBV5-1 and TRBJ2-2; weak D call: TRBD1 (6 bases). Looked up from germline, CDR1 is SGHRS and CDR2 is YFSETQ. The ends were cut back, 4 bases at V and 6 bases at J, with 19 bases in the middle. This CDR3 comprises 16 residues. CDR3 nucleotides: TGCGCCAGCAGCCTATCAGGGGCCCCGACGGCCGGGGAGCTGTTTTTT. Protein sequence: CASSLSGAPTAGELFF.

This sequence joins TRBV2 and TRBJ2-5; the D is unclear. The CDR3 loop spans 15 amino acids. V lost 4 bases, J lost 1 base, and 13 bases lay in between. The germline CDR1 and CDR2 sequences are SNHLY and FYNNEI. The DNA for the CDR3 is TGTGCCAGCAGTGGAGAAAATACGGCCCAAGAGACCCAGTACTTC. Amino acids: CASSGENTAQETQYF.

For this clone: Other DNA variants within this sample encode the same CDR3. The genes are TRBV30 and TRBJ1-1; TRBD1 matches 7 bases. The germline V gene has CDR1 GTSNPN and CDR2 SVGIG (reference sequence). V lost 3 bases, J lost 3 bases, and 4 bases stayed unmatched. The CDR3 contains 13 residues. The CDR3 DNA sequence: TGTGCCTGGAGCCCCGACAGGGACACTGAAGCTTTCTTT. This translates into CAWSPDRDTEAFF.

V gene TRBV9 combines with J gene TRBJ2-1; TRBD2 matches 8 bases. The germline gives CDR1 SGDLS, CDR2 YYNGEE. The V gene end was trimmed by 0 bases and the J gene end by 7 bases; junction bases not matched to a gene: 9. The CDR3 is made up of 16 amino acids. DNA for the CDR3: TGTGCCAGCAGCGTAGGGGAGCGGGAGAGAATGAATGAGCAGTTCTTC. As protein: CASSVGERERMNEQFF.

Notes on this clone: Other DNA sequences in the sample encode the same CDR3. The V call is TRBV6-5, the J call TRBJ1-2, with a weak D call TRBD1 (6 bases). Germline V CDR1 and CDR2: MNHEY, SVGAGI. Trimming stripped 6 bases from V and 2 bases from J, with 10 bases between. CDR3 length: 13 amino acids. The CDR3 bases are TGTGCCAGCAGAGCAGGGACAAACTATGGCTACACCTTC. Amino acids: CASRAGTNYGYTF.

This sequence joins TRBV5-1 and TRBJ2-3; D is possibly TRBD1 (5 bases). The length of the CDR3 is 16 residues. With 0 bases removed from V and 1 base from J, the gap between germline ends came to 12 bases. Germline CDR1 reads SGHRS; CDR2 reads YFSETQ. In DNA, the CDR3 is TGCGCCAGCAGCTTGGGTAGGACATCGGGCACAGATACGCAGTATTTT. Amino acids: CASSLGRTSGTDTQYF.

The rearrangement joins TRBV4-1 to TRBJ1-5; TRBD1 is a possible D gene (5 bases). V gave up 3 bases and J gave up 1 base, with 19 bases separating them. The length of the CDR3 is 18 residues. In germline, CDR1 is MGHRA, CDR2 YSYEKL. CDR3 region: CASSHNPTGPGSNQPQHF. CDR3 DNA sequence: TGCGCCAGCAGCCACAATCCAACGGGGCCAGGGAGCAATCAGCCCCAGCATTTT.

The genes are TRBV11-2 and TRBJ2-7; 8 bases fit TRBD2. Germline CDR1 SGHAT, CDR2 FQNNGV. Unmatched junction bases numbered 6, after V lost 3 bases and J lost 2 bases. The CDR3 loop spans 15 amino acids. CDR3 region: CASSLDTSGPYEQYF. As DNA, the CDR3 is TGTGCCAGCAGCTTGGACACTAGCGGCCCCTACGAGCAGTACTTC.

This sequence joins TRBV7-9 and TRBJ2-1, with 7 bases fitting TRBD2. Germline loops: CDR1 SEHNR, CDR2 FQNEAQ (reference sequence). After removal of 5 bases from V and 4 bases from J, the junction contained 11 bases not matched to a gene. This CDR3 has 16 amino acids. The CDR3 sequence is CASSPAPSGKYNEQFF. The CDR3 region has the DNA TGTGCCAGCAGCCCAGCCCCTAGCGGAAAATACAATGAGCAGTTCTTC.

This clone was observed a single time. The V gene is TRBV7-9, the J gene TRBJ2-7, with 8 bases aligning to TRBD1. Germline trimming cut 4 bases from V and 3 bases from J; bases unmatched to any gene: 5. CDR3 length equals 14 residues. Germline V lookup: CDR1 SEHNR, CDR2 FQNEAQ (reference sequence). CDR3 coding DNA: TGTGCCAGCAGCTCGGACAGGGAGCTCTACGAGCAGTACTTC. Its protein is CASSSDRELYEQYF.

This chain joins TRBV12-5 and TRBJ1-1; weak D call: TRBD1 (5 bases). Germline V gives CDR1 LGHNT, CDR2 FRNRAP. Trimming took 2 bases from V and 4 from J, leaving 14 bases between them. CDR3 length: 15 amino acids. DNA of the CDR3: TGTGCTAGTGGTTTGTCGGGGGGGAGGGCCACTGAAGCTTTCTTT. This gives the protein CASGLSGGRATEAFF.

The V and J genes are TRBV19 and TRBJ2-5; the D gene is possibly TRBD2 (5 bases). CDR1 and CDR2 (germline): LNHDA, SQIVND (reference sequence). This CDR3 has 17 amino acids. The ends were cut back, 3 bases at V and 5 bases at J, with 22 bases in the middle. CDR3 loop: CASSISPNGMGEETQYF. The CDR3 bases are TGTGCCAGTAGTATCTCCCCCAACGGGATGGGTGAGGAGACCCAGTACTTC.

There are a few counts of this clone. Other DNA sequences in this sample translate to the same CDR3. The chain's CDR3 is CASSRGSNQPQHF. Written as DNA, the CDR3 is TGTGCCAGCAGTAGGGGGAGCAATCAGCCCCAGCATTTT. V usage is TRBV2 and J usage is TRBJ1-5, with D possibly matching TRBD1 (6 bases). The length of the CDR3 is 13 residues. V shed 5 bases and J shed 1 base, with 6 bases lying between them. Germline CDR1 reads SNHLY; CDR2 reads FYNNEI.

This chain connects TRBV2 to TRBJ1-2; 7 positions agree with TRBD1. CDR1 is SNHLY, CDR2 FYNNEI, per germline. V lost 6 bases and J lost 2; bases outside the gene matches: 9. The CDR3 sequence is 15 residues long. CDR3 nucleotide sequence: TGTGCCAGCAGCTCGGACAGGCGGGGAAACTATGGCTACACCTTC. It encodes CASSSDRRGNYGYTF.

The rearrangement uses TRBV5-4 and TRBJ1-1; unclear D gene. CDR1 is SGHNT and CDR2 is YYREEE in the germline V gene (reference sequence). The germline V and J ends were trimmed by 2 bases and 3 bases, with 8 bases remaining between them. The CDR3 covers 13 residues. Written as DNA, the CDR3 is TGTGCCAGCAGCTTTAACGGTGACACTGAAGCTTTCTTT. Translated: CASSFNGDTEAFF. The full variable domain, with the rest looked up from reference TRBV5-4 and TRBJ1-1, is ETGVTQSPTHLIKTRGQQVTLRCSSQSGHNTVSWYQQALGQGPQFIFQYYREEENGRGNFPPRFSGLQFPNYSSELNVNALELDDSALYLCASSFNGDTEAFFGQGTRLTVV.

J is TRBJ2-3 and V is TRBV4-1; D is possibly TRBD2 (5 bases). Trimming stripped 9 bases from V and 0 bases from J, with 16 bases between. The CDR3 is 15 amino acids. Germline loops: CDR1 MGHRA, CDR2 YSYEKL. The CDR3 loop is CASKTWETSTDTQYF. The CDR3 DNA follows: TGCGCCAGTAAAACATGGGAGACTAGCACAGATACGCAGTATTTT.

CDR3 nucleotides: TGTGCCAGCAGCCAGGGGGGACTAGCTGCCGATGAGCAGTTCTTC. Translated, it gives CASSQGGLAADEQFF. The rearrangement links TRBV5-4 to TRBJ2-1; the match to TRBD2 covers 9 bases. Germline V gene sequence: CDR1 SGHNT, CDR2 YYREEE (reference sequence). The V gene end was trimmed by 4 bases and the J gene end by 8 bases; junction bases not matched to a gene: 10. This CDR3 spans 15 amino acids.

As regards this clone: Within the sample, other DNA sequences also encode this same CDR3. This chain joins TRBV6-5 and TRBJ1-1; tentatively, D is TRBD1 (5 bases). The CDR3 is 15 residues long. The germline gives CDR1 MNHEY, CDR2 SVGAGI. Trimming cost V 0 bases and J 4 bases, with 12 bases left between them. CDR3 region: CASSYSGAGGTEAFF. The CDR3 DNA reads TGTGCCAGCAGTTACTCTGGGGCGGGGGGCACTGAAGCTTTCTTT.

The rearrangement joins TRBV7-3 to TRBJ2-1; 11 bases map to TRBD1. The length of the CDR3 is 16 residues. Losses at the gene ends were 5 bases for V and 7 bases for J; bases not matched to a gene: 10. CDR1 SGHTA and CDR2 FQGTGA come from the germline V gene. CDR3 region: CASSAPGQGGRNEQFF. The CDR3 DNA sequence: TGTGCCAGCAGCGCTCCGGGACAGGGGGGGAGGAATGAGCAGTTCTTC.

The chain joins TRBV11-2 to TRBJ2-7; D unresolved. The CDR3 contains 16 residues. Germline CDR1 SGHAT, CDR2 FQNNGV. V shed 2 bases and J shed 5 bases, with 19 bases lying between them. The CDR3 loop is CASSLFTGRGGDEQYF. CDR3 bases: TGTGCCAGCAGCTTATTTACGGGTCGCGGTGGGGACGAGCAGTACTTC.

The chain couples TRBV28 to TRBJ1-4, with 9 bases identical to TRBD1. Germline values: CDR1 MDHEN, CDR2 SYDVKM. V gave up 5 bases and J gave up 7 bases; unmatched junction bases: 5. The CDR3 extends over 14 amino acids. The CDR3: CASSPHRGPEKLFF. CDR3 DNA: TGTGCCAGCAGTCCCCACAGGGGGCCTGAAAAACTGTTTTTT.

This chain uses TRBV5-1 with TRBJ1-4, with a weak D call TRBD1 (6 bases). Germline V gene sequence: CDR1 SGHRS, CDR2 YFSETQ. The germline V and J ends were trimmed by 7 bases and 5 bases, with 18 bases remaining between them. The CDR3 extends over 15 amino acids. This CDR3 reads CASALSGGGNEKLFF. In DNA form, the CDR3 reads TGCGCCAGCGCCCTCTCCGGAGGGGGAAATGAAAAACTGTTTTTT.

The chain combines TRBV5-1 with TRBJ1-1, with a weak D call TRBD1 (6 bases). Trimming stripped 9 bases from V and 1 base from J, with 13 bases between. Germline V gene sequence: CDR1 SGHRS, CDR2 YFSETQ. The CDR3 is 13 residues long. The CDR3 loop reads CATRWTANTEAFF. The CDR3, as DNA: TGCGCCACCAGATGGACAGCGAACACTGAAGCTTTCTTT. The variable domain in full, completed from reference TRBV5-1 and TRBJ1-1, reads KAGVTQTPRYLIKTRGQQVTLSCSPISGHRSVSWYQQTPGQGLQFLFEYFSETQRNKGNFPGRFSGRQFSNSRSEMNVSTLELGDSALYLCATRWTANTEAFFGQGTRLTVV.

This clone was observed a few times. The sample contains more than one DNA sequence encoding this CDR3. This chain connects TRBV9 to TRBJ1-1; a weak D match, TRBD1 (5 bases). The CDR3 is 14 residues long. CDR1 is SGDLS, CDR2 YYNGEE, per germline. Trimming shortened V by 4 bases and J by 1 base, and 11 bases separated the two germline ends. CDR3 sequence reads: CASSPGGTNTEAFF. CDR3 nucleotide sequence: TGTGCCAGCAGCCCGGGGGGGACGAACACTGAAGCTTTCTTT.

The gene calls are TRBV10-3 and TRBJ1-5; possibly TRBD1 for D (6 bases). The CDR3 extends over 18 amino acids. Per germline, CDR1 ENHRY and CDR2 SYGVKD. V was cut by 5 bases and J by 2 bases, with 22 bases left in between. The DNA of the CDR3 is TGTGCCATCAGTAACTATTTGGGGGGCGGGGATGGCAATCAGCCCCAGCATTTT. Translated: CAISNYLGGGDGNQPQHF.